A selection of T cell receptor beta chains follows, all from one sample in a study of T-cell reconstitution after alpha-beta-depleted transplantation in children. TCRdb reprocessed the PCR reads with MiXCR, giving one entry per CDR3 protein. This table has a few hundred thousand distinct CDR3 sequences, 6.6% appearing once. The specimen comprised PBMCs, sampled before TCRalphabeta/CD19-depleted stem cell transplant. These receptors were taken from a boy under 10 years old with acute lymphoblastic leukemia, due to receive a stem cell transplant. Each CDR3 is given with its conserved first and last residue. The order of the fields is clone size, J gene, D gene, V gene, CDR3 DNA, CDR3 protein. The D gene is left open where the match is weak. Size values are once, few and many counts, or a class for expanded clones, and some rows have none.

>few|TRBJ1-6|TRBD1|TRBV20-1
TGCAGTGCCAGAAAAAAGGACCGTAGGGGACAGGCAGATTCACCCCTCCACTTT
CSARKKDRRGQADSPLHF
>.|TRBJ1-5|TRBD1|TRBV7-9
TGTGCCAGCAGCATACAGGGGAGCAATCAGCCCCAGCATTTT
CASSIQGSNQPQHF
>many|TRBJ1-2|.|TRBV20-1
TGCAGTGCTTCCGGGGGCAGGCCCTATGGCTACACCTTC
CSASGGRPYGYTF
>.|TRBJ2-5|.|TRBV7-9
TGTACCAGCAGCTTAAGACAGAAAGAGACCCAGTACTTC
CTSSLRQKETQYF
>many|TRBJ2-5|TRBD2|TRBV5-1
TGCGCCAGCAGCTTGGCCCTAGCGGGGGAGGAGACCCAGTACTTC
CASSLALAGEETQYF
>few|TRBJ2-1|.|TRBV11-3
TGTGCCAGCGAAGCGGCTTTGGGATCGCAACCATACAATGAGCAGTTCTTC
CASEAALGSQPYNEQFF
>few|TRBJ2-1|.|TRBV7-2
TGTGCCAGCAGCTTAAAAGTAGGGCAGGGAGCGAGCAATGAGCAGTTCTTC
CASSLKVGQGASNEQFF
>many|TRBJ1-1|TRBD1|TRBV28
TGTGCCAGCAGGGGGACAGGGGGATTTCTCACTGAAGCTTTCTTT
CASRGTGGFLTEAFF
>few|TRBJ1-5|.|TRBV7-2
TGTGCCAGCAGCTGGGCCCTGGGTGTCCATAGCAATCAGCCCCAGCATTTT
CASSWALGVHSNQPQHF
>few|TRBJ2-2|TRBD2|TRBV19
TGTGCCACCGCTCGCGGACTAGCGGGGGGACAGAACACCGGGGAGCTGTTTTTT
CATARGLAGGQNTGELFF
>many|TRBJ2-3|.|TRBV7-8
TGTGCCAGCAGCGCGAGCCCTAGTCCAGATACGCAGTATTTT
CASSASPSPDTQYF
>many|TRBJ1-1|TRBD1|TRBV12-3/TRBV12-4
TGTGCCAGCAGTCAGCAGGGGGGAGCTTTCTTT
CASSQQGGAFF
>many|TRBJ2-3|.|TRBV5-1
TGCGCCAGCACCCTAGACGGGGTTTCCGCAGATACGCAGTATTTT
CASTLDGVSADTQYF
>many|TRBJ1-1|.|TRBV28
TGTGCCAGCAGTACCAGGAGGGCGGGGCTGGGGAACACTGAAGCTTTCTTT
CASSTRRAGLGNTEAFF
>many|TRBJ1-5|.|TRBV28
TGTGCCAGCAGTTTAATTTCCTATAGCAATCAGCCCCAGCATTTT
CASSLISYSNQPQHF
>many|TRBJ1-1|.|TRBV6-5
TGTGCCAGCAGTTACTCGAGAGGGGACACTGAAGCTTTCTTT
CASSYSRGDTEAFF
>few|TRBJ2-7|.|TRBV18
TGTGCCAGCTCACCTTTGCGGGGGCCCGACGAGCAGTACTTC
CASSPLRGPDEQYF
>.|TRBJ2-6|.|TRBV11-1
TGTGCCAGCAGCCCCATGGGGACCACCCTCTCTGGGGCCAACGTCCTGACTTTC
CASSPMGTTLSGANVLTF
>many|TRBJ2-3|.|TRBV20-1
TGCAGTGCTAGAGATTTCCAGGGCTGGGGAGATACGCAGTATTTT
CSARDFQGWGDTQYF
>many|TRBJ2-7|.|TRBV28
TGTGCCAGCAGTTTTAGGGTAAAATACGAGCAGTACTTC
CASSFRVKYEQYF
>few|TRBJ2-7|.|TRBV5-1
TGCGCCAGTGGGTTTGGGCCAACCGCTAACGAGCAGTACTTC
CASGFGPTANEQYF
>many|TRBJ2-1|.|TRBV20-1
TGCAGTGCTAGAGATGGAATGGGACTCGCTCCGTCGAATGAGCAGTTCTTC
CSARDGMGLAPSNEQFF